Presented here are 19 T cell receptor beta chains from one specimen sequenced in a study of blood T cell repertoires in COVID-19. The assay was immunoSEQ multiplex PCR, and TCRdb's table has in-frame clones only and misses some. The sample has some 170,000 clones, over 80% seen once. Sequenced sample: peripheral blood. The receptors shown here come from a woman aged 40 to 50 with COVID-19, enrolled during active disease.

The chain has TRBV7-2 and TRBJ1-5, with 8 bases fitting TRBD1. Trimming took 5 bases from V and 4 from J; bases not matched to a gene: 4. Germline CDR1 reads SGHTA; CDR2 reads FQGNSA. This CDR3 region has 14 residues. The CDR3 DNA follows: TGTGCCAGCAGCCCGGACAGGGCGAATCAGCCCCAGCATTTT. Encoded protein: CASSPDRANQPQHF.

The CDR3 DNA follows: TGTGCCAGCAGTTCTAGCGGGAGGGCCTCGAACGAGCAGTACTTC. Protein: CASSSSGRASNEQYF. This chain uses TRBV6-6 with TRBJ2-7; TRBD2 agrees at 12 bases. Germline CDR1 MNHNY, CDR2 SVGAGI (reference sequence). With V trimmed by 4 bases and J by 5 bases, 6 bases remained unmatched. The CDR3 consists of 15 residues.

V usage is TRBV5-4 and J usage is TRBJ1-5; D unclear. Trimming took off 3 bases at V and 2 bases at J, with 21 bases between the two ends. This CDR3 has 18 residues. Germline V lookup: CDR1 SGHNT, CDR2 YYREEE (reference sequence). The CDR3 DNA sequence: TGTGCCAGCAGCTCACATGGCGGGGATCCCGCTGGCAATCAGCCCCAGCATTTT. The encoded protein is CASSSHGGDPAGNQPQHF.

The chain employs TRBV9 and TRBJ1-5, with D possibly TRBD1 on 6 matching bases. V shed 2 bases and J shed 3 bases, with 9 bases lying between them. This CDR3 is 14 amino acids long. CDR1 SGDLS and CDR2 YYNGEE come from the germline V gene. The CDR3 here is CASSVRDTNQPQHF. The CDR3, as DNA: TGTGCCAGCAGCGTGAGGGACACCAATCAGCCCCAGCATTTT.

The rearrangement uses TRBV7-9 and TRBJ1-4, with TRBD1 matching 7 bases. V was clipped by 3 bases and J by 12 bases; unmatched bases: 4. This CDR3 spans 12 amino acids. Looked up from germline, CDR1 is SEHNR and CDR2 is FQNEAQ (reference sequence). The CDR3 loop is CASSFLQGQLFF. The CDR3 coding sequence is TGTGCCAGCAGCTTTCTACAGGGGCAACTGTTTTTT.

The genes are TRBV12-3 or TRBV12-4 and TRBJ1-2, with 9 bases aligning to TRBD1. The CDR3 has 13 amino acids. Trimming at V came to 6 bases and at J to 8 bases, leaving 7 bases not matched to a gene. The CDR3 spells CASRQQGAGGYTF. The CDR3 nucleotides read TGTGCCAGCAGACAACAGGGGGCAGGAGGCTACACCTTC.

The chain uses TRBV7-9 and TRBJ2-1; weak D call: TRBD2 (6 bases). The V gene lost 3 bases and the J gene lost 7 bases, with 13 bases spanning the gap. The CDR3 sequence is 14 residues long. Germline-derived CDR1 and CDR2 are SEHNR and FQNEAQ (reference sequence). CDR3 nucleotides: TGTGCCAGCAGCTTGGTAGCGGCTAGGAATGAGCAGTTCTTC. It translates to CASSLVAARNEQFF.

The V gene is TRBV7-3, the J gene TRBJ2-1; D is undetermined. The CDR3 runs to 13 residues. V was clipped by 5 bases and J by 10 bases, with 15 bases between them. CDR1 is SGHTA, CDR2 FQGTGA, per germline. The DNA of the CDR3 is TGTGCCAGCAGCCAACCACTACGATCCGAGCAGTTCTTC. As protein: CASSQPLRSEQFF.

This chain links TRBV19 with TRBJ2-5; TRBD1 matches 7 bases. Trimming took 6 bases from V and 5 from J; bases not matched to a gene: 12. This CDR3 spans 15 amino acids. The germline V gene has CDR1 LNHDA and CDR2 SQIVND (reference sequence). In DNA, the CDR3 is TGTGCCAGTAGAACAGCCGGGACAGCTGTGGAGACCCAGTACTTC. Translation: CASRTAGTAVETQYF. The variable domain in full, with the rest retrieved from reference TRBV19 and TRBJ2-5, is DGGITQSPKYLFRKEGQNVTLSCEQNLNHDAMYWYRQDPGQGLRLIYYSQIVNDFQKGDIAEGYSVSREKKESFPLTVTSAQKNPTAFYLCASRTAGTAVETQYFGPGTRLLVL.

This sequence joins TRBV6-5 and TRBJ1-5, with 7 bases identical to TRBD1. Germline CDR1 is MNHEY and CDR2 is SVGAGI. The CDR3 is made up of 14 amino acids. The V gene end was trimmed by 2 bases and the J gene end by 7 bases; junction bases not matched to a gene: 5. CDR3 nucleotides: TGTGCCAGCAGTTACGGGCAGGGGGACCAGCCCCAGCATTTT. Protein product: CASSYGQGDQPQHF.

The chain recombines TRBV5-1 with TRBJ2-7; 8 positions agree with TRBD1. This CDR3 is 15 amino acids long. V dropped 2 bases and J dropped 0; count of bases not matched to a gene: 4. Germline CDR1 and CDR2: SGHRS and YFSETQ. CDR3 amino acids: CASSFGGTGSYEQYF. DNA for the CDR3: TGCGCCAGCAGCTTTGGAGGGACAGGCTCCTACGAGCAGTACTTC.

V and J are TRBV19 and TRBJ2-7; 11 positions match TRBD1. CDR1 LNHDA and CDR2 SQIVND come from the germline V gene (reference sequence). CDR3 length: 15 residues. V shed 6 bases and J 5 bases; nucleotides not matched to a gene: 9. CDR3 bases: TGTGCCAGTAGCAGGGCGGGACAGGGGGTACACGAGCAGTACTTC. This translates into CASSRAGQGVHEQYF.

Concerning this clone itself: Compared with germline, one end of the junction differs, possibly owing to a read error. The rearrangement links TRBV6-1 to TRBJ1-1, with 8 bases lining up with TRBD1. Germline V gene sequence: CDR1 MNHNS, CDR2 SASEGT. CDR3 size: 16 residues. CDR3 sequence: CASSGPGTGSDRLSIF. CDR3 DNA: TGTGCCAGCAGTGGTCCCGGGACAGGATCGGATCGCCTGTCCATTTTT.

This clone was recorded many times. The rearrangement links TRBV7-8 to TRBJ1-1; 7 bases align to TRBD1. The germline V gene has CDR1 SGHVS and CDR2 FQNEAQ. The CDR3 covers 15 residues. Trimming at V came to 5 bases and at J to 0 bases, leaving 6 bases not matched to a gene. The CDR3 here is CASSLRTGMNTEAFF. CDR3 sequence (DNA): TGTGCCAGCAGCCTGAGGACAGGCATGAACACTGAAGCTTTCTTT.

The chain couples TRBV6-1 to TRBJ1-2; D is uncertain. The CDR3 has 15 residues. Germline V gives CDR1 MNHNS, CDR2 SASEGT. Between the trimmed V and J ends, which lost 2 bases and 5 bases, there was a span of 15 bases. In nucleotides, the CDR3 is TGTGCCAGCAGTGAATACGGAACAGCCTGGTATGGCTACACCTTC. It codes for CASSEYGTAWYGYTF.

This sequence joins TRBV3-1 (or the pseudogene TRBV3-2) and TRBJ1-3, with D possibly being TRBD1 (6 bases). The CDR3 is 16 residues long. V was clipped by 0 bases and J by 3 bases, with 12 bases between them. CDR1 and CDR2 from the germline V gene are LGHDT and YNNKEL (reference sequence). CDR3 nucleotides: TGTGCCAGCAGCCAAGATACAGGGAGTTTTGGAAACACCATATATTTT. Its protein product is CASSQDTGSFGNTIYF.

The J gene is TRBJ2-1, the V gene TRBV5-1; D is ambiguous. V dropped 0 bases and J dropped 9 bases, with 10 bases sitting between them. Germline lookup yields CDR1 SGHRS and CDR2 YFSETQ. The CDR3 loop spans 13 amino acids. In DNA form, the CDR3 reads TGCGCCAGCAGCTTGGGTGTATCGGGTGAGCAGTTCTTC. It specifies CASSLGVSGEQFF.

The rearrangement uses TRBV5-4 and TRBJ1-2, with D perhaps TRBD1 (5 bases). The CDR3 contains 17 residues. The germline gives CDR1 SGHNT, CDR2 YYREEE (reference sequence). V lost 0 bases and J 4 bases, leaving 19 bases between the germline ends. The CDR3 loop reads CASSLARGGASGYGYTF. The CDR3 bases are TGTGCCAGCAGCTTGGCTCGTGGAGGGGCTTCGGGCTATGGCTACACCTTC.

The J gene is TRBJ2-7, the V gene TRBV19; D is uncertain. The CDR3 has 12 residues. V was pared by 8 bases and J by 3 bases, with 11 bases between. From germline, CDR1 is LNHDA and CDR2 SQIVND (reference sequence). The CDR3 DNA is TGTGCCAGTGCTAGAATGGGCTACGAGCAGTACTTC. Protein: CASARMGYEQYF.